The clone carrying this T cell receptor (beta chain) appeared a single time. V shed 6 bases, J shed 1 base, and the junction held 5 bases outside the gene matches. Germline-derived CDR1 and CDR2 are WSHSY and SAAADI. This CDR3 contains 14 residues. This sample stems from a study of blood T cell repertoires in COVID-19. Overall study: Samples taken during acute and convalescent COVID-19 were collected in the United States, Italy and Spain.

Clinical histories supplied by participants themselves formed the basis of cohort assignment. Authors' processing steps: Amplification of reference gene primers was used by the study to estimate nucleated cell counts. The assay was immunoSEQ multiplex PCR, and TCRdb's table has in-frame clones only and misses some. V and J calls and clone size are copied from that table; D and trimming were computed from the DNA. The table has 270,000 or so clones, around 84% seen once; the top ten hold about 6.2%. The sequencing sample was made of PBMCs or T cells enriched from blood (not recorded which). The gene calls are TRBV10-2 and TRBJ1-1, with 7 positions matching TRBD1. This clonotype was sampled from a woman between 50 and 59 years old who had been exposed to COVID-19. The CDR3 region has the DNA TGCGCCAGCAGGAGGGGACAGAGGAACACTGAAGCTTTCTTT. Amino acid sequence: CASRRGQRNTEAFF.